This T cell receptor beta chain was captured by sequencing in a study of T cell repertoires in cytomegalovirus infection. Study-level results: Clonotypes of TCR beta that were HLA-C-restricted and CMV-specific dominated the ex vivo response.

Using its own MiXCR run on the reads, TCRdb lists one record per CDR3 protein. The repertoire holds about 360,000 distinct CDR3 sequences, 18% seen once, with roughly 9% in the top ten. Germline CDR1 LGHNA, CDR2 YNFKEQ. The CDR3 has 15 amino acids. The V gene end was trimmed by 1 base and the J gene end by 7 bases; junction bases not matched to a gene: 3. This clonotype was found a few times. The target antigen is unknown. The chain employs TRBV4-2 and TRBJ2-3; 12 bases fit TRBD2. The sequence was collected from a human donor in good health (CMV status not recorded). Some clones in this sample may be carry-over from other donors' samples. The source material was PBMCs. CDR3 sequence: CASSQASGGANTQYF. CDR3 DNA sequence: TGTGCCAGCAGCCAAGCTAGCGGGGGGGCTAATACGCAGTATTTT.